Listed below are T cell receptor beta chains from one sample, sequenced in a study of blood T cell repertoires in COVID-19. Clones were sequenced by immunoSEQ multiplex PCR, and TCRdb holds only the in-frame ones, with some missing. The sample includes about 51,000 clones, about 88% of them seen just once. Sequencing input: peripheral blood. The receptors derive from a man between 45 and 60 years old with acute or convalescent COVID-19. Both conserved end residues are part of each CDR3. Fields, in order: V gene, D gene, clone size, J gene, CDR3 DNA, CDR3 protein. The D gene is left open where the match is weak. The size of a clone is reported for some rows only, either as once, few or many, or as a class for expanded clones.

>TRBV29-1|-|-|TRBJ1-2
TGCAGCGTTGAAGAGGGGGGTAACTATGGCTACACCTTC
CSVEEGGNYGYTF
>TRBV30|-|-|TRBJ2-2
TGTGCCTGGAGTCGGCGGGGCCGGAACACCGGGGAGCTGTTTTTT
CAWSRRGRNTGELFF
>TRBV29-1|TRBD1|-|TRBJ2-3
TGCAGCGTTCGCACGAAGGGGGCTTCTGCTAGCACAGATACGCAGTATTTT
CSVRTKGASASTDTQYF
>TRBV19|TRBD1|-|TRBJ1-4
TGTGCCAGTAGTACGGGGACAGGGAGAGAAAAACTGTTTTTT
CASSTGTGREKLFF
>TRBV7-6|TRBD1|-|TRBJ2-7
TGTGCCAGCAGCCTGGGACAGGTTCACTACGAGCAGTACTTC
CASSLGQVHYEQYF
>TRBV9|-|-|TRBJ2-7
TGTGCCAGCAGCGCACAGGGAAGCGAGCAGTACTTC
CASSAQGSEQYF
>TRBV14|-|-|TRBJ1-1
TGTGCCAGCAGCCTGCGGCAGAGAAAAGCTTTCTTT
CASSLRQRKAFF
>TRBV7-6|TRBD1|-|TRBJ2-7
TGTGCCAGCAGCTTAGGGGACAGGACCTACGAGCAGTACTTC
CASSLGDRTYEQYF
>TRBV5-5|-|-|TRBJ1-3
TGTGCCAGCAGCTTGTGGGGGCCCGGAAACACCATATATTTT
CASSLWGPGNTIYF
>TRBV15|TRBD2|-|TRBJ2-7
TGTGCCACCAGCAGAGGCAGGGAGGGGACTGAGCAGTACTTC
CATSRGREGTEQYF
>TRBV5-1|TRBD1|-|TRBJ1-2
TGCGCCAGCAGCTTGGCCGGGACAGGGATCGACTATGGCTACACCTTC
CASSLAGTGIDYGYTF
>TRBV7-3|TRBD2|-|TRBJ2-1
TGTGCCAGCAGCTTAATAAGCGGGGGGGACAATGAGCAGTTCTTC
CASSLISGGDNEQFF
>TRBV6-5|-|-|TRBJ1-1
TGTGCCAGCAGTACAGGGTCGAACACTGAAGCTTTCTTT
CASSTGSNTEAFF
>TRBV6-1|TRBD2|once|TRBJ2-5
TGTGCCAGCAGTGACGGGACTAGCGGGGGATCTTACCAAGAGACCCAGTACTTC
CASSDGTSGGSYQETQYF
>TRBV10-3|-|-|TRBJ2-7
TGTGCCATCAGTGAGTCAAACAGGCAAAACTCCTACGAGCAGTACTTC
CAISESNRQNSYEQYF
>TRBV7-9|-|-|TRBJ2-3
TGTGCCAGCAGCTTGGGACTCTCCACAGATACGCAGTATTTT
CASSLGLSTDTQYF
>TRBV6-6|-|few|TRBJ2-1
TGTGCCAGCAGCCTCGGGGGGCAATACAATGAGCAGTTCTTC
CASSLGGQYNEQFF
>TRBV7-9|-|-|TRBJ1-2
TGTGCCAGCAGCTTAACCAGGACAGAGGTTCTTGGCTACACCTTC
CASSLTRTEVLGYTF
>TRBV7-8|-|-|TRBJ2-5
TGTGCCAGCAGCTTATCCCGGCAAGAGACCCAGTACTTC
CASSLSRQETQYF
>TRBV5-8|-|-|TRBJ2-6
TGTGCCAGCAGCCCGGGTTTAGGGGGTGGCTCTGGGGCCAACGTCCTGACTTTC
CASSPGLGGGSGANVLTF
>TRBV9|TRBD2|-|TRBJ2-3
TGTGCCAGCAGCGTAGTAGCGGGAGCAGATACGCAGTATTTT
CASSVVAGADTQYF
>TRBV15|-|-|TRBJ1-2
TGTGCCACCAGCGGGACTACAGATAACTATGGCTACACCTTC
CATSGTTDNYGYTF
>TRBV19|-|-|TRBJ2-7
TGTGCCAGTACCGATAGGTGGGGCAACTACGAGCAGTACTTC
CASTDRWGNYEQYF
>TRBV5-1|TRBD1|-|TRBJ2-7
TGCGCCAGCAGCTTGGAGGGGTCGGACAGGGCCTACGAGCAGTACTTC
CASSLEGSDRAYEQYF
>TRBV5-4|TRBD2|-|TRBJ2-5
TGTGCCAGCAGCTTGGCCGGGTCACTACTAGCGGGAGGAGGTGAGACCCAGTACTTC
CASSLAGSLLAGGGETQYF
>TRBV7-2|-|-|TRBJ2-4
TGTGCCAGCAGCCTAAGAGTTAGCTCTGCCAAAAACATTCAGTACTTC
CASSLRVSSAKNIQYF
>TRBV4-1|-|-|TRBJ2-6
TGCGCCAGCAGCCCCCTAGCAGACAAATACTCTGGGGCCAACGTCCTGACTTTC
CASSPLADKYSGANVLTF
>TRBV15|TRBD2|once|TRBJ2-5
TGTGCCACCAGCAGAGATGGTGAGCGGGGGGCTCTCTGGGGAGAGACCCAGTACTTC
CATSRDGERGALWGETQYF
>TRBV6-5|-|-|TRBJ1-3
TGTGCCAGCTTCAAGGACAGCTCTGGAAACACCATATATTTT
CASFKDSSGNTIYF
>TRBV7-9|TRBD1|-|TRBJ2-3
TGTGCCAGCACCAAGACACAGGGGGCTTTGGGCACAGATACGCAGTATTTT
CASTKTQGALGTDTQYF
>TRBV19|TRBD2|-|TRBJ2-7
TGTGCCAGTAGTAGCGGGGGAGAGTCCTACGAGCAGTACTTC
CASSSGGESYEQYF
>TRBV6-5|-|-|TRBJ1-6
TGTGCCAGCAGTCTACACTTGACAGGCGGTTCACCCCTCCACTTT
CASSLHLTGGSPLHF
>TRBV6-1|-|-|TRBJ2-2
TGTGCCAGCAGTGAATCGGCAGCGGCGTCCGGGGAGCTGTTTTTT
CASSESAAASGELFF
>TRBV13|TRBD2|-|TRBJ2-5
TGTGCCAGCAGCTTGGGAGGGTTCCAAGAGACCCAGTACTTC
CASSLGGFQETQYF
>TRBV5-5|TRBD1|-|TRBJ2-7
TGTGCCAGCAGCCGGACAGGTTACGAGCAGTACTTC
CASSRTGYEQYF
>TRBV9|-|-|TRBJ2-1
TGTGCCAGCAGCGTAGGACTTCTCTACAATGAGCAGTTCTTC
CASSVGLLYNEQFF
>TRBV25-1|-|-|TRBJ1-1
TGTGCCAGCAGTGAATATGAGACATCCATGAACACTGAAGCTTTCTTT
CASSEYETSMNTEAFF
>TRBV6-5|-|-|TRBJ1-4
TGTGCCAGCAGTTACACAGGAGACAATGAAAAACTGTTTTTT
CASSYTGDNEKLFF
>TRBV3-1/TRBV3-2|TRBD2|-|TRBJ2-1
TGTGCCAGCAGCCAAGGACTAGCGGGAGGCAATGAGCAGTTCTTC
CASSQGLAGGNEQFF
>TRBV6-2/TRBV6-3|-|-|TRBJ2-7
TGTGCCAGCAGTTATACAGGGATGCTACGAGAGCAGTACTTC
CASSYTGMLREQYF
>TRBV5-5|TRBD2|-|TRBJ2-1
TGTGCCAGCAGCTTGAGGCTAGCGGGGGTACTATACAATGAGCAGTTCTTC
CASSLRLAGVLYNEQFF
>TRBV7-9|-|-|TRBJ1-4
TGTGCCAGCAGCTTCCCTGTGAGGGCGGTTCGGGAAAAACTGTTTTTT
CASSFPVRAVREKLFF
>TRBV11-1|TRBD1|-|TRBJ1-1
TGTGCCAGCAGCGGACAGGGGGCCTGGGCTGAAGCTTTCTTT
CASSGQGAWAEAFF
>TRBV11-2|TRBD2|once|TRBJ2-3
TGTGCCAGCAGCTTGGGTAGCGGGGTGACTAGCACAGATACGCAGTATTTT
CASSLGSGVTSTDTQYF
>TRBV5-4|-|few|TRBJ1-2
TGTGCCAGCAGCCCGTCGGCTTCGAGGAACTATGGCTACACCTTC
CASSPSASRNYGYTF
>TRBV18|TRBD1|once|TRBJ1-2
TGTGCCAGCTCACCGGGACAGGGTTATAGCTACACCTTC
CASSPGQGYSYTF
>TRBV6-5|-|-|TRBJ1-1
TGTGCCAGCAGCTCTGCCCTGGGAGCCTCCACTGAAGCTTTCTTT
CASSSALGASTEAFF
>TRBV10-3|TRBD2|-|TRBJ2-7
TGTGCCATCAGTCGAGCGGGGGGGCCATTCCACGAGCAGTACTTC
CAISRAGGPFHEQYF
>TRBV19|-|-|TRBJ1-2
TGTGCCAGTAGTATCGCAGACTGGAAGTATGGCTACACCTTC
CASSIADWKYGYTF
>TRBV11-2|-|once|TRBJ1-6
TGTGCCAGCAGCATCCTTCCACCGGGGATTCATAATTCACCCCTCCACTTT
CASSILPPGIHNSPLHF
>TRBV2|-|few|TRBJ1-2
TGTGCCAGCAGTGTGGGACACGAAGTAATTGTCTATGGCTACACCTTC
CASSVGHEVIVYGYTF